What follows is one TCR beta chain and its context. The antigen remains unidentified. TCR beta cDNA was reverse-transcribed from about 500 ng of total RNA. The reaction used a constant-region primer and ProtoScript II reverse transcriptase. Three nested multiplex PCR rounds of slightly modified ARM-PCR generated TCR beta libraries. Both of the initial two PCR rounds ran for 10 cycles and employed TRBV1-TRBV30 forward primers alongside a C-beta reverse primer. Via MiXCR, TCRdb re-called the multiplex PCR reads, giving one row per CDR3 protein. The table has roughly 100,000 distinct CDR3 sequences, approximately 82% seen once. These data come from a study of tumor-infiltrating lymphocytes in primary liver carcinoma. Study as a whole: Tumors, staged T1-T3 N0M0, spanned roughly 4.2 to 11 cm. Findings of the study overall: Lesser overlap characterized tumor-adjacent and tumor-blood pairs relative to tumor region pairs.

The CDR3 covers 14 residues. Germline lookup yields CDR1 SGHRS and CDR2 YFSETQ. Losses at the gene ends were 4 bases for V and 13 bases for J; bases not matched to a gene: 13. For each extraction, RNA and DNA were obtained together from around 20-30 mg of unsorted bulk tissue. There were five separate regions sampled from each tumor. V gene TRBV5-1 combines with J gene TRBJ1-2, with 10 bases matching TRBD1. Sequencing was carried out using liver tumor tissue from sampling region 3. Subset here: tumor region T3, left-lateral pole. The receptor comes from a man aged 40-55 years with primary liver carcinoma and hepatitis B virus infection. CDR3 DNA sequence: TGCGCCAGCAGCCCGGACAGGGGGTCCTATGGTTCCACCTTC. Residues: CASSPDRGSYGSTF. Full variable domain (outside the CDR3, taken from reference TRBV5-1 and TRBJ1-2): KAGVTQTPRYLIKTRGQQVTLSCSPISGHRSVSWYQQTPGQGLQFLFEYFSETQRNKGNFPGRFSGRQFSNSRSEMNVSTLELGDSALYLCASSPDRGSYGSTFGSGTRLTVV.